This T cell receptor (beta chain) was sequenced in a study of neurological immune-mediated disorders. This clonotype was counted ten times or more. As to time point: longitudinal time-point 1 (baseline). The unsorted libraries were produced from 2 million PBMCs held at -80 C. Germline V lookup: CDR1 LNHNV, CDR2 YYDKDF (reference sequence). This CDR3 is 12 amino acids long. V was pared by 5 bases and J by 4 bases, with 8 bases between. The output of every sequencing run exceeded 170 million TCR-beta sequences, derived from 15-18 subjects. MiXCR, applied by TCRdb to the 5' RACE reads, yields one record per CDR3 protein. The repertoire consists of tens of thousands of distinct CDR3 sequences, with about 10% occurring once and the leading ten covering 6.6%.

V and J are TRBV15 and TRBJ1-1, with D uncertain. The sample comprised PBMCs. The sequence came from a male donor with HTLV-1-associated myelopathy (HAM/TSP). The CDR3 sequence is CATSPSGTEAFF. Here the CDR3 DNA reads TGTGCCACCAGCCCCTCGGGCACTGAAGCTTTCTTT. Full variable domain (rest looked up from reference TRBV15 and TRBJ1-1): DAMVIQNPRYQVTQFGKPVTLSCSQTLNHNVMYWYQQKSSQAPKLLFHYYDKDFNNEADTPDNFQSRRPNTSFCFLDIRSPGLGDTAMYLCATSPSGTEAFFGQGTRLTVV.